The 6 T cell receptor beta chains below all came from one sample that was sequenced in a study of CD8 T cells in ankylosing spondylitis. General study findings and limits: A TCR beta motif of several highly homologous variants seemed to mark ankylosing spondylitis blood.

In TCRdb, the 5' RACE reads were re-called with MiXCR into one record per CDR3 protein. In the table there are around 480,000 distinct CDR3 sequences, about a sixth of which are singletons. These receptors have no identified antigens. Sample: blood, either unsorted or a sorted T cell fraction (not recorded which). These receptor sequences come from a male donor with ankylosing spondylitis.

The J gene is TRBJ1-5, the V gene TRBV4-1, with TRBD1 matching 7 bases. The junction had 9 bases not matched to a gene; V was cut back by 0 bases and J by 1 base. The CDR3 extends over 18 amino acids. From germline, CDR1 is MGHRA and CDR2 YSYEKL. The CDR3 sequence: CASSQDYRGKGSNQPQHF. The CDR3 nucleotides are TGCGCCAGCAGCCAAGATTACAGGGGAAAGGGGAGCAATCAGCCCCAGCATTTT.

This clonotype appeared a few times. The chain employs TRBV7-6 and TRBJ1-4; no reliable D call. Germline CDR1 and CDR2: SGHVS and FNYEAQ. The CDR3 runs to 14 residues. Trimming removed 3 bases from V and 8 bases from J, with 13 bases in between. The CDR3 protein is CASSFSLTSEKLFF. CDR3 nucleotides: TGTGCCAGCAGCTTTAGTCTTACAAGCGAAAAACTGTTTTTT.

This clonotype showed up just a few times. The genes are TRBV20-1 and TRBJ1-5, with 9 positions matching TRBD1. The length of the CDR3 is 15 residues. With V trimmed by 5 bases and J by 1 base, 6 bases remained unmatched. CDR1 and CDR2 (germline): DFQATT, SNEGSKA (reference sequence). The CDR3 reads CSAAPGQGSNQPQHF. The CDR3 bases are TGCAGTGCTGCTCCGGGACAGGGAAGCAATCAGCCCCAGCATTTT.

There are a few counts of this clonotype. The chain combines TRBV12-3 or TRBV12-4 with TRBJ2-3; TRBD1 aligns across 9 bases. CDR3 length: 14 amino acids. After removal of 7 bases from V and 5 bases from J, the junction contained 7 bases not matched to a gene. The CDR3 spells CASKRTGAGDTQYF. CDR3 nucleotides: TGTGCCAGCAAGAGGACAGGGGCGGGAGATACGCAGTATTTT.

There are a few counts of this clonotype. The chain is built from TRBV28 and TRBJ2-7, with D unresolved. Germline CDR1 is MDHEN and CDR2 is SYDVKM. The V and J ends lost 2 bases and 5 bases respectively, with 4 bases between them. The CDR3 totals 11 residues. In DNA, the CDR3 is TGTGCCAGCAGTTTAGTAAACGAGCAGTACTTC. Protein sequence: CASSLVNEQYF.

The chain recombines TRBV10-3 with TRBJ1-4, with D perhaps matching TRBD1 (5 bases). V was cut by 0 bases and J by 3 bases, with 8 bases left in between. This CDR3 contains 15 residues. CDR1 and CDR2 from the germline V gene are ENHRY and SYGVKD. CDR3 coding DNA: TGTGCCATCAGTGAGTCCAGGGCACCTAATGAAAAACTGTTTTTT. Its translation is CAISESRAPNEKLFF.